These T cell receptor beta chains were read from a single sample in a study of T cells in Graves' hyperthyroidism and ophthalmopathy. MiXCR, run by TCRdb on the multiplex PCR reads, gives a single entry per CDR3 protein. The top ten clones hold around a sixth of a sample with about 500,000 distinct CDR3 sequences, about a sixth of them seen once. Specimen: blood. These receptors were obtained from a woman under 30 with Graves' hyperthyroidism. Both conserved end residues are part of each CDR3. D genes are given only for firm matches. Not every row has a clone size; where given, it reads once, few, many or a size class.

TRBJ1-1,-,many,TRBV12-3/TRBV12-4,TGTGCCAGCAGTTTTTCAGGGATCGGGGGTAACACTGAAGCTTTCTTT,CASSFSGIGGNTEAFF
TRBJ2-1,TRBD1,-,TRBV2,TGTGCCAGCAACGAGAGGGGACAGTTTCGTGAGCAGTTCTTC,CASNERGQFREQFF
TRBJ2-5,TRBD2,few,TRBV7-3,TGTGCCAGCAGCCAAGCTAGCGGGGGGGCGGAGACCCAGTACTTC,CASSQASGGAETQYF
TRBJ1-6,-,-,TRBV11-2,TGTGCCAGCAGCTTAAGAACCGGAGATAATTCACCCCTCCACTTT,CASSLRTGDNSPLHF
TRBJ2-6,-,-,TRBV18,TGTGCCAGCTCACCAGCAGGCAACTCTGGGGCCAACGTCCTGACTTTC,CASSPAGNSGANVLTF
TRBJ2-3,TRBD2,many,TRBV2,TGTGCCAGCAGTGTCGTCGCCCGCACAACTGATATTAGCGGGATGGTAACTAGCACAGATACGCAGTATTTT,CASSVVARTTDISGMVTSTDTQYF
TRBJ1-5,-,many,TRBV24-1,TGTGCCACCAGTGATATTCTGGGTCAGCCCCAGCATTTT,CATSDILGQPQHF
TRBJ2-6,TRBD1,few,TRBV12-5,TGTGCTAGTGGTTTGGTAGTGGACAGGTCTGGGGCCAACGTCCTGACTTTC,CASGLVVDRSGANVLTF
TRBJ2-1,-,-,TRBV12-3/TRBV12-4,TGTGCCGCGGGAAGGGGGGTTGAGCAGTTCTTC,CAAGRGVEQFF
TRBJ2-3,-,few,TRBV5-1,TGCGCCAGCAGCCAGACCTTGATCGGGTGGGCAGATACGCAGTATTTT,CASSQTLIGWADTQYF
TRBJ1-1,-,-,TRBV19,TGTGCCAGTAGTATGTTGGGAAACACTGAAGCTTTCTTT,CASSMLGNTEAFF
TRBJ2-7,-,-,TRBV28,TGTGCCAGCAGAGTCCACAGCTCCTACGAGCAGTACTTC,CASRVHSSYEQYF
TRBJ2-1,-,many,TRBV20-1,TGCAGTGCTCCTAGCAGGAGCTCCTACAATGAGCAGTTCTTC,CSAPSRSSYNEQFF
TRBJ2-7,TRBD1,few,TRBV4-3,TGCGCCAGCAGCATATACAGGGGGGTCCGCTCCTACGAGCAGTACTTC,CASSIYRGVRSYEQYF
TRBJ1-5,-,many,TRBV20-1,TGCAGTGCCAGGACATGGAATCAGCCCCAGCATTTT,CSARTWNQPQHF
TRBJ1-5,-,-,TRBV20-1,TGCAGTGCTAGAGGGGGGGGTGCGGAATATCAGCCCCAGCATTTT,CSARGGGAEYQPQHF
TRBJ1-4,-,-,TRBV6-5,TGTGCCAGCAGTACTACACCTGCAACTAATGAAAAACTGTTTTTT,CASSTTPATNEKLFF
TRBJ2-3,TRBD1,-,TRBV20-1,TGCAGTGCTAGATCCAGGACAGGGGACGGAGATACGCAGTATTTT,CSARSRTGDGDTQYF
TRBJ2-7,TRBD2,many,TRBV7-2,TGTGCCAGCAGGATAGCGGGGGGACCCTACGAGCAGTACTTC,CASRIAGGPYEQYF
TRBJ1-1,-,many,TRBV6-4,TGTGCCAGCAGTGTGTCGTCCTACACTGAAGCTTTCTTT,CASSVSSYTEAFF
TRBJ2-7,-,-,TRBV28,TGTGCCAGCAGTCCCCCTGGAGCCAGCTCCTACGAGCAGTACTTC,CASSPPGASSYEQYF
TRBJ1-3,-,few,TRBV6-2/TRBV6-3,TGTGCCAGCAGTTACATACGGAGAATCTCTGGAAACACCATATATTTT,CASSYIRRISGNTIYF
TRBJ2-7,-,many,TRBV6-1,TGTGCCAGCAGTTACTCATGGCAGATGAGCTACGAGCAGTACTTC,CASSYSWQMSYEQYF
TRBJ2-6,-,many,TRBV11-2,TGTGCCAGCAGCCCCCTCAGGGGTACCAACGTCCTGACTTTC,CASSPLRGTNVLTF
TRBJ1-5,-,few,TRBV5-1,TGCGCCAGCGAGATCCCCAACAGGGATCTAGGGAATCAGCCCCAGCATTTT,CASEIPNRDLGNQPQHF
TRBJ2-1,-,-,TRBV20-1,TGCAGTGCTAACAAACTAGCTGGCGACAATGAGCAGTTCTTC,CSANKLAGDNEQFF
TRBJ2-7,TRBD2,few,TRBV29-1,TGCAGCGTAGTGACTAGCGGGGGGTCCTACGAGCAGTACTTC,CSVVTSGGSYEQYF
TRBJ2-7,TRBD2,many,TRBV6-2/TRBV6-3,TGTGCCAGCAGCGTGACTAGCGGGGGGTACTACGAGCAGTACTTC,CASSVTSGGYYEQYF
TRBJ2-2,-,-,TRBV11-2,TGTGCCAGCAGCTCGCGTGGTGGGGGGCTGTTTTTT,CASSSRGGGLFF
TRBJ2-4,TRBD2,-,TRBV4-1,TGCGCCAGCAGCCAAGAAGGACTAGCGGGGGTCAATCCGTACTTC,CASSQEGLAGVNPYF
TRBJ2-7,-,many,TRBV2,TGTGCCAGCAGTGAACGGGTGGAGCAGTACTTC,CASSERVEQYF
TRBJ2-5,-,-,TRBV9,TGTGCCAGCAGCCTAGGGGCAGAAGAGACCCAGTACTTC,CASSLGAEETQYF
TRBJ1-2,-,many,TRBV20-1,TGCAGTGCTAAAGGTTCGAGTAAGGGTAGTCTAGTTGGCTACACCTTC,CSAKGSSKGSLVGYTF
TRBJ2-1,TRBD2,-,TRBV6-2/TRBV6-3,TGTGCCAGCAGTTACTCGGCTAGCGGGACTAGCGTTTACAATGAGCAGTTCTTC,CASSYSASGTSVYNEQFF
TRBJ1-1,TRBD1,-,TRBV15,TGTGCCACCAGCAGAGTTCACAGGGGTGGCACTGAAGCTTTCTTT,CATSRVHRGGTEAFF
TRBJ1-5,-,-,TRBV6-5,TGTGCCAGCAGTTACTCGTTAACAACATATAGAAATCAGCCCCAGCATTTT,CASSYSLTTYRNQPQHF
TRBJ1-2,-,-,TRBV28,TGTGCCAGCAGCTACTTTAACTATGGCTACACCTTC,CASSYFNYGYTF
TRBJ2-7,TRBD2,many,TRBV3-1,TGTGCCAGCAGCGGACTAGCGTATTCCTACGAGCAGTACTTC,CASSGLAYSYEQYF
TRBJ2-1,-,many,TRBV30,TGTGCCTGGAGGGCCTACAATGAGCAGTTCTTC,CAWRAYNEQFF
TRBJ2-7,-,many,TRBV7-2,TGTGCCAGCGGCCCGGGACGGATCTACGAGCAGTACTTC,CASGPGRIYEQYF
TRBJ2-7,TRBD1,-,TRBV29-1,TGCAGCGTACGGGACAGTATCTACGAGCAGTACTTC,CSVRDSIYEQYF
TRBJ1-1,-,few,TRBV29-1,TGCAGCGCGTCCGCAGGGGTTGATACTGAAGCTTTCTTT,CSASAGVDTEAFF
TRBJ2-3,TRBD2,-,TRBV6-4,TGTGCCAGCAGTGACTCCCCTAGCGGGGGTGATACGCAGTATTTT,CASSDSPSGGDTQYF
TRBJ2-1,-,-,TRBV20-1,TGCAGTGCTAGACGGCCGGGACTCTCCTTCTTC,CSARRPGLSFF
TRBJ1-6,-,few,TRBV4-3,TGCGCCAGCAGCCCCCGACAGGAGAATTCACCCCTCCACTTT,CASSPRQENSPLHF
TRBJ2-7,-,-,TRBV12-5,TGTGCTAGTGGTTTGGTTACAGGGAGCTCCTACGAGCAGTACTTC,CASGLVTGSSYEQYF
TRBJ2-5,TRBD2,many,TRBV27,TGTGCCAGCAATGGGACTAGCGAACAAGAGACCCAGTACTTC,CASNGTSEQETQYF
TRBJ1-3,-,many,TRBV20-1,TGCAGTGCTAGAGGAGCCGGGGCCTTCGCTGGAAACACCATATATTTT,CSARGAGAFAGNTIYF
TRBJ2-3,-,few,TRBV11-2,TGTGCCAGCCTCCTAGCTCCTAGCACAGATACGCAGTATTTT,CASLLAPSTDTQYF
TRBJ2-2,-,-,TRBV30,TGTGCCTGGAGCGGGGACCGCATGAGCGGGGAGCTGTTTTTT,CAWSGDRMSGELFF
TRBJ1-1,-,many,TRBV6-2/TRBV6-3,TGTGCCAGCAGTTACCCTACTGTGGGTGTCAGCACTGAAGCTTTCTTT,CASSYPTVGVSTEAFF
TRBJ2-5,-,many,TRBV10-2,TGCGCCAGCAGTGAGGCCCTTTTGCAACAAGAGACCCAGTACTTC,CASSEALLQQETQYF
TRBJ2-2,TRBD2,-,TRBV2,TGTGCCAGCAGCGAGCGGGGAGTTTTACCCGGGGAGCTGTTTTTT,CASSERGVLPGELFF
TRBJ2-2,-,few,TRBV7-9,TGTGCCACCATGCCTAGGACCTTTGGGAACACCGGGGAGCTGTTTTTT,CATMPRTFGNTGELFF
TRBJ2-3,-,many,TRBV5-6,TGTGCCAACCCCTCCATTGGGGGCAGCAGCCCCCCTGGCACAGATACGCAGTATTTT,CANPSIGGSSPPGTDTQYF
TRBJ1-5,-,few,TRBV5-8,TGTGCCAGCAGCTTGCGGTATAGCAATCAGCCCCAGCATTTT,CASSLRYSNQPQHF
TRBJ2-1,-,few,TRBV4-1,TGCGCCAGCAGCCAAGTTGGATACAATGAGCAGTTCTTC,CASSQVGYNEQFF